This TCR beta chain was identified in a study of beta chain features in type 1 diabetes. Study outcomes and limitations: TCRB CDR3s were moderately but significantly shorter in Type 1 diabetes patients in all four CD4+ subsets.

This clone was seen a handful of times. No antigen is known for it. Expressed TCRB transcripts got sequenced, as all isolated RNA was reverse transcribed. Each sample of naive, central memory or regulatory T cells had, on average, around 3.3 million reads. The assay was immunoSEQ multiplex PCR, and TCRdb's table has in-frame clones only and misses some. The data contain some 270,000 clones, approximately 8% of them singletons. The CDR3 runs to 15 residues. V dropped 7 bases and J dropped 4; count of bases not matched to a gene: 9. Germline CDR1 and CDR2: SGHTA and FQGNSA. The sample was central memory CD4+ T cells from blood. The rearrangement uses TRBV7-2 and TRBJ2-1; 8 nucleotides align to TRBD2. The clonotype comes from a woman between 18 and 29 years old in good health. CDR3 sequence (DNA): TGTGCCAGCACCGTCAGGGCTAGCGGGTACAATGAGCAGTTCTTC. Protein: CASTVRASGYNEQFF.